This TCR beta chain was identified during a study of cytomegalovirus exposure and HLA in healthy donors. Germline CDR1 is SQVTM and CDR2 is ANQGSEA. V lost 1 base and J lost 5, with 6 bases in between. This CDR3 contains 11 residues. Use of 60 Vbeta and 13 Jbeta primers characterized the PCR. Repertoires were generated with immunoSEQ multiplex PCR, while TCRdb's copy carries only in-frame clones and drops some. Altogether 180,000 or so clones are present, about four fifths being singletons, with the ten largest covering less than 2.5%. This clone turned up a few times. The antigen is unknown. Study observations and caveats: At a 0.05 false discovery rate, a later analysis found approximately 17,000 TCR beta sequences to be associated with HLA alleles.

The chain has TRBV29-1 and TRBJ2-7; D gene uncertain. Sequencing was performed on PBMCs. The clonotype comes from a woman between 45 and 60 years old in good health and CMV-seronegative. CDR3 nucleotides: TGCAGCGTTGAAGGTTTCGACGAGCAGTACTTC. It is translated as CSVEGFDEQYF.